This T cell receptor (beta chain) was sequenced in a study of T-cell reconstitution after alpha-beta-depleted transplantation in children (dated by TCRdb to 2016 to 2017). Looking at the study overall: T-cell immune reconstitution after TCRalphabeta/CD19-depleted allogeneic hematopoietic cell transplantation in children was quantitatively tracked in the study by means of TCR repertoire profiling. Paper-wide results and their limitations: In some patients, the high TCRbeta diversity seen at day 60 was put down to recipient T cells and intrathymic progenitors that had survived conditioning. About two months after transplant, the apparently early recovery of alphabetaT-cell counts reportedly depended on just several hundred clones that had expanded rapidly and came from non-depleted graft cells. Over the following months the frequencies of hyperexpanded clones went down, and after one year T-cell counts and TCRbeta diversity were mostly credited to newly produced T cells.

What the treatment or condition label conveys for this sample: allogeneic hematopoietic cell transplantation with graft depleted of TCRalphabeta T cells and CD19 B cells. The children who served as transplant recipients had been given grafts of TCRalphabeta/CD19-depleted allogeneic hematopoietic cells. The junction shows trimming of 3 bases on V and 0 bases on J, plus 12 bases between the germline ends. The CDR3 covers 15 residues, taking in both the cysteine and the phenylalanine. Solely the CDR3 DNA is kept, with 45 bases framed from the first base. As encoded in the germline V gene (reference sequence), CDR1 is DFQATT while CDR2 is SNEGSKA. This clonotype was detected many times. Its antigen has not been determined. One base away there is no much larger clone; base qualities are not given. To prepare the library, PCR was applied. Sequencing relied on an Illumina HiSeq 2500. TCR library preparation used molecular barcoding, with unique molecular identifiers applied to normalize quantification of the TCRbeta repertoire. Through fastp at Q25 and MiXCR, TCRdb rebuilt clones from the public reads, retaining in-frame beta chains. Duplicate CDR3 protein sequences are folded into a single record with the most common DNA and genes. For this sample the table gives around 800,000 distinct CDR3 sequences, of which approximately 15% were detected only once. The ten largest clonotypes hold approximately 5% of the sample.

Recombination joined TRBV20-1 with TRBJ2-1; TRBD1 is possibly the D segment (5 matching bases). The clonotype originates from a male patient younger than 18 who had a stem cell transplant for acute lymphoblastic leukemia, so the T cells may come from the graft donor. Sequencing used PBMCs, mostly from graft donor cells, obtained 360 days after TCRalphabeta/CD19-depleted stem cell transplant. Here the CDR3 is given as CSARSGALSYNEQFF. The bases read TGCAGTGCTAGGTCTGGGGCGCTCTCCTACAATGAGCAGTTCTTC.